The present T cell receptor (beta chain) was sequenced within a study of cytomegalovirus exposure and HLA in healthy donors. Researchers ran the PCR with 60 Vbeta and 13 Jbeta primers. Clones were read by immunoSEQ multiplex PCR, and TCRdb kept only the in-frame ones, dropping some. The sample contains about 120,000 clones, around 79% of which appear only once. The germline CDR1 and CDR2 sequences are MDHEN and SYDVKM. Trimming removed 6 bases from V and 1 base from J, with 8 bases in between. CDR3 size: 13 residues. This clonotype was obtained from a woman aged 40 to 49 in good health and CMV-seronegative. Sequenced sample: PBMCs. The V and J genes are TRBV28 and TRBJ2-3; weak D call: TRBD2 (6 bases). The CDR3 loop reads CASRTGGTDTQYF. The CDR3 DNA follows: TGTGCCAGCAGGACGGGGGGCACAGATACGCAGTATTTT.